The T cell receptor beta chain under discussion was sequenced for a study of cytomegalovirus exposure and HLA in healthy donors. The wider study: An analysis done earlier identified more than 100 million unique TCR beta sequences from approximately 170 million T cells. Notes on the study in general: A previous analysis found most TCR beta V segments productive roughly 87% or roughly 30% of the time. Roughly uniform sequencing depth across donors was assumed, possibly incorrectly.

This CDR3 is built from 13 residues. The germline gives CDR1 MNHNS, CDR2 SASEGT. Trimming removed 8 bases at V and 5 bases at J, with 13 bases between. In the PCR, 60 Vbeta and 13 Jbeta primers were used. Some clones are missing from TCRdb's copy, which holds only in-frame ones; the method was immunoSEQ multiplex PCR. The profile covers around 210,000 clones, with 60% to 80% appearing a single time and less than 3% taken by the ten largest. Regarding this clone: The target antigen is unknown.

Sequencing input: PBMCs. The chain recombines TRBV6-1 with TRBJ1-5; TRBD1 might be the D (5 bases). This clonotype was obtained from a woman under 40 in good health and CMV-seronegative. CDR3 sequence (DNA): TGTGCCAGCTGCGGCAGGGAGGATCAGCCCCAGCATTTT. Translating gives CASCGREDQPQHF.